The rows below give T cell receptor beta chains drawn from one sample of a study of shared clonotypes between healthy human individuals. The repertoire was sequenced with immunoSEQ multiplex PCR; TCRdb's copy has only in-frame clones and lacks some. The table has hundreds of thousands of clones, around 77% seen once. Source material: PBMCs. The receptor source for this set is a woman aged 40 to 50 in good health. Some clones in this sample may be carry-over from other donors' samples. The CDR3 runs from the conserved cysteine through the conserved F or W. The order of the fields is V gene, J gene, D gene, clone size, CDR3 DNA, CDR3 protein. D genes are given only for firm matches. Not every row has a clone size; where given, it reads once, few, many or a size class.

TRBV7-2,TRBJ1-1,TRBD1,.,TGTGCCAGCAGCCCCGGGACAGGGGGGACTGAAGCTTTCTTT,CASSPGTGGTEAFF
TRBV15,TRBJ1-1,TRBD1,many,TGTGCCACCAGCAGAGGGACAGGGTATTTCACTGAAGCTTTCTTT,CATSRGTGYFTEAFF
TRBV19,TRBJ2-5,.,.,TGTGCCAGTAGTATGGGGGTCCAAGAGACCCAGTACTTC,CASSMGVQETQYF
TRBV29-1,TRBJ2-5,TRBD2,once,TGCAGCGTGGAACTAGCGGGAGGGGAGACCCAGTACTTC,CSVELAGGETQYF
TRBV5-4,TRBJ2-3,.,.,TGTGCCAGCAGCTTTCAAGGGGAAGATACGCAGTATTTT,CASSFQGEDTQYF
TRBV9,TRBJ2-5,.,.,TGTGCCAGCAGCGGAAGGGTGCAAGAGACCCAGTACTTC,CASSGRVQETQYF
TRBV18,TRBJ2-4,.,.,TGTGCCAGCTCCCCAGAATGGGGGGGCTTAATGTACTTC,CASSPEWGGLMYF
TRBV5-4,TRBJ2-5,TRBD2,.,TGTGCCAGCAGCTTGGGTCTAGCGGGAGGCCCCCACTTC,CASSLGLAGGPHF
TRBV6-5,TRBJ2-7,TRBD2,many,TGTGCCAGCAGCAGCACCGGGACTAGTACTTACGAGCAGTACTTC,CASSSTGTSTYEQYF
TRBV25-1,TRBJ1-4,.,.,TGTGCCAGCAGTGAAAGTAGCCCTAATGAAAAACTGTTTTTT,CASSESSPNEKLFF
TRBV4-1,TRBJ2-2,TRBD1,.,TGCGCCAGCAGCCAACTGGACAGGGGGGGTGGCGGGGAGCTGTTTTTT,CASSQLDRGGGGELFF
TRBV6-4,TRBJ2-3,TRBD2,.,TGTGCCACCTCTAGCGGGAGCGGCGATGGGGATACGCAGTATTTT,CATSSGSGDGDTQYF
TRBV6-6,TRBJ1-3,.,few,TGTGCCAGCAGTTACTCGGGCTCTGGAAACACCATATATTTT,CASSYSGSGNTIYF
TRBV27,TRBJ1-1,TRBD1,.,TGTGCCAGCAGTTCCCATCGGGACAGACACATGAACACTGAAGCTTTCTTT,CASSSHRDRHMNTEAFF
TRBV7-3,TRBJ2-5,.,few,TGTGCCAGCAGCTTAGGACTCCAAGAGACCCAGTACTTC,CASSLGLQETQYF
TRBV27,TRBJ2-5,TRBD1,once,TGTGCCAGCAGCCCCTCCTGGGACAGACCTCAAGAGACCCAGTACTTC,CASSPSWDRPQETQYF
TRBV15,TRBJ2-3,TRBD1,once,TGTGCCACCAGTCGGTCGCAGGGGGCCTACGATACGCAGTATTTT,CATSRSQGAYDTQYF
TRBV29-1,TRBJ2-7,TRBD1,.,TGCAGCGGAACTACAGGGGGCTCCTACGAGCAGTACTTC,CSGTTGGSYEQYF
TRBV28,TRBJ1-5,.,.,TGTGCCAGCCGCCTACTCTCCGGACAGTATAGCAATCAGCCCCAGCATTTT,CASRLLSGQYSNQPQHF
TRBV2,TRBJ1-5,.,.,TGTGCCAGCACTCCCGAAAGGCCGAATTATCAGCCCCAGCATTTT,CASTPERPNYQPQHF